This T cell receptor beta chain was sequenced for a study of blood T cell repertoires in COVID-19. Study-wide context: Spain, Italy and the United States supplied samples that represented acute and convalescent COVID-19.

The CDR3 loop spans 15 amino acids. Germline CDR1 and CDR2: SGHVS and FNYEAQ. With V trimmed by 1 base and J by 5 bases, 7 bases remained unmatched. Methods used by the authors: It was from reference gene primer amplification that nucleated cell counts were estimated. Produced via immunoSEQ multiplex PCR; TCRdb's table is partial and in-frame only. V and J calls and clone size come straight from that table; D and trimming were deduced from the DNA. Of about 150,000 clones in the sample, under 90% were seen once. Source material: peripheral blood. The rearrangement uses TRBV7-6 and TRBJ1-1; 7 nucleotides match TRBD1. This receptor was taken from a human donor in a cohort sampled during active COVID-19. CDR3 region: CASSLGAGGETEAFF. CDR3 coding DNA: TGTGCCAGCAGCTTAGGGGCAGGGGGAGAGACTGAAGCTTTCTTT.